The subject of this entry is one T cell receptor (beta chain). Its antigen is undetermined. The CDR3 loop spans 13 amino acids. Germline V CDR1 and CDR2: ENHRY, SYGVKD. Trimming took 5 bases from V and 6 from J, leaving 12 bases between them. The sample belongs to a study of cytomegalovirus exposure and HLA in healthy donors. Sequencing used immunoSEQ multiplex PCR; TCRdb keeps in-frame clones, though not all of them. The sample has roughly 60,000 clones, approximately 95% seen once. Study-wide results and caveats: Most TCR sequences were uncommon, yet certain public TCRs appeared in many donors. Listed as cytomegalovirus-associated were 150 to 200 TCR beta chains.

This receptor was identified in a woman aged 18 to 35 in good health and CMV-seropositive. This chain links TRBV10-3 with TRBJ2-3, with D perhaps TRBD1 (5 bases). Material: PBMCs. CDR3 DNA: TGTGCCATCAGTTCCCAGGGTGGTGATACGCAGTATTTT. Its protein is CAISSQGGDTQYF.